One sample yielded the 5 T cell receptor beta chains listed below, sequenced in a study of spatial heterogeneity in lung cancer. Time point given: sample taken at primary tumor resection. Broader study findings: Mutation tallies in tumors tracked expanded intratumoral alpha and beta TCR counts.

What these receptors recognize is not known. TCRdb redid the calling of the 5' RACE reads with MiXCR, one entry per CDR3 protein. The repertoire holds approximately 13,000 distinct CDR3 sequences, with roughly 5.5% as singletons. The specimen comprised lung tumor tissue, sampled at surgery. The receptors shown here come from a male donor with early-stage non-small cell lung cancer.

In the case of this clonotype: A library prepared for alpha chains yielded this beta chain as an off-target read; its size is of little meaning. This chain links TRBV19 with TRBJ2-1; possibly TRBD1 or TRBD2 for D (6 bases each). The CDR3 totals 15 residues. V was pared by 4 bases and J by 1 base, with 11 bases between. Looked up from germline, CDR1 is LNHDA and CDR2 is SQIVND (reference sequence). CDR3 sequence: CASSSQGGSYNEQFF. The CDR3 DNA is TGTGCCAGTAGTAGCCAAGGGGGGTCCTACAATGAGCAGTTCTTC.

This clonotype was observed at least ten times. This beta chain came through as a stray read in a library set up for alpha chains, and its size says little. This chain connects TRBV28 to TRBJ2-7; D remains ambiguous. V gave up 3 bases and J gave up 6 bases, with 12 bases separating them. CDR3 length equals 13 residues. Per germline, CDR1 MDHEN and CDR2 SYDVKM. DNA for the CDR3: TGTGCCAGCAGTTTTGGGCAGACCTCCGAGCAGTACTTC. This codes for CASSFGQTSEQYF.

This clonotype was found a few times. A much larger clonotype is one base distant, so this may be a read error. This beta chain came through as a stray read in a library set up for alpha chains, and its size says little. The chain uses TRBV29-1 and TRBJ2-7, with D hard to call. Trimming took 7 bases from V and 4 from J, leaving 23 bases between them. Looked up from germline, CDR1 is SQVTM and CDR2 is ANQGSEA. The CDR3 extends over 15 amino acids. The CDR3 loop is CSARSSYSGLYEQYF. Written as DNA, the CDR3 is TGCAGCGCCCGAAGTAGCTACAGTGGCTTGTACGAGCAGTACTTC.

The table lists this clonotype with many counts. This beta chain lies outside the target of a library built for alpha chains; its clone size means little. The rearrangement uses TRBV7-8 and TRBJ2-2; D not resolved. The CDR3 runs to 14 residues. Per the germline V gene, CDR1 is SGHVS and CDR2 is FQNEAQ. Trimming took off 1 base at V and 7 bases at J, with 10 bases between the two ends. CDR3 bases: TGTGCCAGCAGCTTAGAGGTGGTTCTCGGGGAGCTGTTTTTT. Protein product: CASSLEVVLGELFF.

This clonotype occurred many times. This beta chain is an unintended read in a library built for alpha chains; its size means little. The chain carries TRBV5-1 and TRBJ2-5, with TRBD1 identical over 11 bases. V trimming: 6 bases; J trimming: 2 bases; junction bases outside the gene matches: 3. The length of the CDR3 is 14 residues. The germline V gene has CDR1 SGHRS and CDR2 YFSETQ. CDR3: CASTRDRGQETQYF. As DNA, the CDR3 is TGCGCCAGCACCAGGGACAGGGGGCAAGAGACCCAGTACTTC.